The 4 T cell receptor beta chains in this list originate from one sample, sequenced in a study of blood T cell repertoires in COVID-19. Here immunoSEQ multiplex PCR was the method, and the copy in TCRdb shows in-frame clones only, minus some. This sample has about 34,000 clones; 65% to 85% occur once, and the top ten carry 2.5% to 4%. Sequenced input: peripheral blood. The receptors were sampled from a man between 70 and 80 years old with COVID-19, enrolled during active disease.

V gene TRBV24-1 combines with J gene TRBJ2-2, with D uncertain. V dropped 3 bases and J dropped 1 base, with 5 bases sitting between them. The CDR3 is 14 residues long. CDR1 and CDR2 from the germline V gene are KGHDR and SFDVKD. The CDR3 is CATSDPVNTGELFF. CDR3 nucleotides: TGTGCCACCAGTGATCCAGTGAACACCGGGGAGCTGTTTTTT.

This chain connects TRBV5-5 to TRBJ1-3; no firm D call. The length of the CDR3 is 15 residues. Germline V lookup: CDR1 SGHKS, CDR2 YYEKEE (reference sequence). The V and J ends lost 8 bases and 0 bases respectively, with 15 bases between them. CDR3: CASSGVPSSGNTIYF. CDR3 DNA sequence: TGTGCCAGTTCCGGGGTCCCCAGCTCTGGAAACACCATATATTTT.

The genes are TRBV5-1 and TRBJ2-7; no clear D gene. Germline CDR1 and CDR2: SGHRS and YFSETQ. V was trimmed by 2 bases and J by 4 bases, leaving 7 bases between them. The CDR3 length is 12 residues. The CDR3 region has the DNA TGCGCCAGCAGCTTTCACTTGTACGAGCAGTACTTC. Its protein is CASSFHLYEQYF.

The chain has TRBV27 and TRBJ2-6; TRBD1 is a possible D gene (5 bases). V was cut by 5 bases and J by 3 bases, with 8 bases left in between. This CDR3 contains 14 residues. The V gene's germline CDR1 is MNHEY and CDR2 SMNVEV (reference sequence). The CDR3 loop reads CASSQGIGANVLTF. CDR3 in DNA: TGTGCCAGCAGTCAGGGAATTGGGGCCAACGTCCTGACTTTC.